These T cell receptor beta chains were read from a single sample in a study of tumor-infiltrating lymphocytes in primary liver carcinoma. TCRdb redid the calling of the multiplex PCR reads with MiXCR, one entry per CDR3 protein. Of around 80,000 distinct CDR3 sequences listed, 60% to 75% are singletons. The material sequenced was liver tumor tissue from sampling region 1. The source of these receptors is a man aged 40-49 years with primary liver carcinoma and hepatitis B virus infection. Each CDR3 is given with its conserved first and last residue. D genes are given only for firm matches. Size is stated for part of the rows, as once, few or many counts, or as a class when the clone is expanded.

abundance: few
v_gene: TRBV6-1
j_gene: TRBJ2-7
d_gene: .
CDR3aa: CASSEWVFYDQYF
CDR3nt: TGTGCCAGTAGTGAATGGGTCTTCTACGATCAGTACTTC

abundance: .
v_gene: TRBV11-2
j_gene: TRBJ2-1
d_gene: .
CDR3aa: CAGSLPLAHNEQFF
CDR3nt: TGTGCCGGTAGCTTACCTTTAGCCCACAATGAGCAGTTCTTC

abundance: .
v_gene: TRBV10-2
j_gene: TRBJ2-5
d_gene: .
CDR3aa: CASSEGLPIRETQYF
CDR3nt: TGTGCCAGCAGTGAAGGACTGCCCATCCGAGAGACCCAGTACTTC

abundance: medium-sized
v_gene: TRBV11-2
j_gene: TRBJ1-2
d_gene: .
CDR3aa: CASSTASYGYTF
CDR3nt: TGTGCCAGCAGCACCGCCTCCTATGGCTACACCTTC

abundance: .
v_gene: TRBV6-2/TRBV6-3
j_gene: TRBJ2-7
d_gene: .
CDR3aa: CAGSNSSTGTYTYEQYF
CDR3nt: TGTGCCGGCAGTAACTCGAGTACGGGGACGTACACCTACGAGCAGTACTTC

abundance: medium-sized
v_gene: TRBV4-2
j_gene: TRBJ1-2
d_gene: .
CDR3aa: CASSQEEYGYTF
CDR3nt: TGTGCCAGCAGCCAAGAGGAGTATGGCTACACCTTC

abundance: many
v_gene: TRBV5-6
j_gene: TRBJ2-2
d_gene: TRBD1
CDR3aa: CASIRQGQITGELFF
CDR3nt: TGTGCCAGCATCCGACAGGGCCAAATCACCGGGGAGCTGTTTTTT

abundance: .
v_gene: TRBV11-2
j_gene: TRBJ2-1
d_gene: .
CDR3aa: CSSSLNDAYEQSF
CDR3nt: TGTAGCAGCAGCTTAAATGATGCCTATGAGCAGTCCTTC

abundance: .
v_gene: TRBV11-1
j_gene: TRBJ2-2
d_gene: TRBD1
CDR3aa: CASSIVRDRIGTGELFF
CDR3nt: TGTGCCAGCAGCATTGTTCGGGACAGGATCGGCACCGGGGAGCTGTTTTTT

abundance: .
v_gene: TRBV11-2
j_gene: TRBJ1-2
d_gene: TRBD1
CDR3aa: CASSLGQGGVYTF
CDR3nt: TGTGCCAGCAGCTTAGGACAGGGGGGTGTCTACACCTTC

abundance: .
v_gene: TRBV24-1
j_gene: TRBJ2-5
d_gene: TRBD1
CDR3aa: CATTSGQGQEAQYF
CDR3nt: TGTGCCACCACTTCGGGACAGGGTCAAGAGGCCCAGTACTTC

abundance: many
v_gene: TRBV5-1
j_gene: TRBJ2-1
d_gene: TRBD2
CDR3aa: CASSSAGGIYNEQFF
CDR3nt: TGCGCCAGCAGCTCCGCGGGAGGGATATACAATGAGCAGTTCTTC

abundance: many
v_gene: TRBV5-4
j_gene: TRBJ2-3
d_gene: .
CDR3aa: CASSLDSPDTQYF
CDR3nt: TGTGCCAGCAGCTTGGATTCGCCAGATACGCAGTATTTT

abundance: .
v_gene: TRBV7-8
j_gene: TRBJ2-2
d_gene: .
CDR3aa: CASSFSGQTGDLFF
CDR3nt: TGTGCCAGCAGCTTCTCCGGCCAAACCGGGGACCTGTTTTTT

abundance: .
v_gene: TRBV20-1
j_gene: TRBJ1-5
d_gene: .
CDR3aa: CSAVKGGDFQPLHF
CDR3nt: TGCAGTGCCGTCAAGGGGGGGGACTTTCAGCCCCTGCATTTT

abundance: .
v_gene: TRBV4-1
j_gene: TRBJ1-5
d_gene: TRBD1
CDR3aa: CASSHNTDRVNQSQHF
CDR3nt: TGCGCCAGCAGCCACAATACGGACAGGGTCAATCAGTCCCAGCATTTT

abundance: .
v_gene: TRBV7-3
j_gene: TRBJ2-2
d_gene: .
CDR3aa: CASSNTHTGELFF
CDR3nt: TGCGCCAGCAGTAACACACACACCGGGGAGCTGTTTTTT

abundance: .
v_gene: TRBV11-2
j_gene: TRBJ1-1
d_gene: .
CDR3aa: CASSRMGGQGFSTEAFF
CDR3nt: TGTGCCAGCAGTCGAATGGGGGGGCAGGGGTTCAGCACTGAAGCTTTCTTT

abundance: few
v_gene: TRBV6-1
j_gene: TRBJ2-2
d_gene: .
CDR3aa: CASTIDRANTGELFF
CDR3nt: TGTGCCAGCACTATTGACAGAGCGAACACCGGGGAGCTGTTTTTT

abundance: once
v_gene: TRBV20-1
j_gene: TRBJ2-7
d_gene: TRBD1
CDR3aa: CSTRDQGANELYF
CDR3nt: TGCAGTACTAGAGATCAGGGGGCCAACGAGCTGTACTTC

abundance: .
v_gene: TRBV11-2
j_gene: TRBJ2-1
d_gene: TRBD2
CDR3aa: CVSGYSSTSGRGGGFF
CDR3nt: TGTGTCAGCGGCTATTCTTCGACTAGCGGGAGGGGAGGCGGGTTCTTC

abundance: .
v_gene: TRBV5-4
j_gene: TRBJ1-6
d_gene: TRBD1
CDR3aa: CASSFSGTEPDF
CDR3nt: TGCGCCAGCAGCTTCTCCGGGACAGAGCCCGACTTT

abundance: once
v_gene: TRBV29-1
j_gene: TRBJ1-2
d_gene: .
CDR3aa: CSLWIWGVGYTF
CDR3nt: TGCAGCCTTTGGATATGGGGGGTTGGCTACACCTTC

abundance: .
v_gene: TRBV5-6
j_gene: TRBJ2-1
d_gene: .
CDR3aa: CASSLEGISSYYEQFF
CDR3nt: TGTGCCAGCAGCTTGGAGGGGATAAGCTCCTACTATGAGCAGTTCTTC

abundance: once
v_gene: TRBV11-2
j_gene: TRBJ2-2
d_gene: .
CDR3aa: CASSWGLGLNTGELFF
CDR3nt: TGTGCCAGCAGTTGGGGACTGGGGTTGAATACCGGGGAGCTGTTTTTT

abundance: .
v_gene: TRBV11-1
j_gene: TRBJ2-5
d_gene: .
CDR3aa: CAGSPPPEVRKGFQEAQYF
CDR3nt: TGTGCCGGCAGCCCGCCCCCGGAGGTCAGGAAGGGCTTCCAAGAGGCCCAGTACTTC

abundance: .
v_gene: TRBV11-1
j_gene: TRBJ2-1
d_gene: TRBD1
CDR3aa: CASSSILRQGTNGQSF
CDR3nt: TGTGCCAGCAGCTCCATTCTTCGACAGGGGACGAATGGGCAGTCCTTC